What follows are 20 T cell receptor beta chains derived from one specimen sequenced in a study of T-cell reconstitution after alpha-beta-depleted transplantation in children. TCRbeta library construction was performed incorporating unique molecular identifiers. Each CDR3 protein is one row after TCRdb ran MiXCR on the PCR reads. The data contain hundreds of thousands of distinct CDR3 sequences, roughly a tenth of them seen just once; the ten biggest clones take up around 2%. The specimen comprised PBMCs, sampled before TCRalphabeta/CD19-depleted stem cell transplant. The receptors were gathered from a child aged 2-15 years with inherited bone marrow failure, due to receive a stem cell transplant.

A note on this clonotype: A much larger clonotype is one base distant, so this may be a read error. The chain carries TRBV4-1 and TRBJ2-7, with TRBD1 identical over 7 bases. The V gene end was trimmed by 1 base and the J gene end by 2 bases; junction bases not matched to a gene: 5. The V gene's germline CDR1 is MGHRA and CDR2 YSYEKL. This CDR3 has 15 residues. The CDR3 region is CASSQARDRAYEQYF. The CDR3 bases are TGCGCCAGCAGCCAAGCCCGGGACAGAGCCTACGAGCAGTACTTC.

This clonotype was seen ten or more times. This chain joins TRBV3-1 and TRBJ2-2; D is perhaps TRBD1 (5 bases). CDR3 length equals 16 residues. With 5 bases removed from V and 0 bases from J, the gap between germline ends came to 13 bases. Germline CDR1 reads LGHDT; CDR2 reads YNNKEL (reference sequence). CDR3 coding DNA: TGTGCCAGCAGCGGCCGGCAGGGCCCGAACACCGGGGAGCTGTTTTTT. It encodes CASSGRQGPNTGELFF.

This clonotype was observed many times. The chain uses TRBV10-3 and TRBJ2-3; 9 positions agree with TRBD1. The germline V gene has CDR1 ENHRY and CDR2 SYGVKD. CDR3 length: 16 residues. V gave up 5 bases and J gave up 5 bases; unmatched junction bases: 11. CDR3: CAISLQRTGVGDTQYF. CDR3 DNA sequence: TGTGCCATCAGTCTTCAACGGACAGGGGTGGGAGATACGCAGTATTTT.

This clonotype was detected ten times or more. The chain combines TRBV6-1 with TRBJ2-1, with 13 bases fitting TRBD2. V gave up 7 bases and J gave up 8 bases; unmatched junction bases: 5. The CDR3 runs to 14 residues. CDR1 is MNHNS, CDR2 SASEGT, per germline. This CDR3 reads CASKLAGGPDEQFF. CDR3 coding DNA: TGTGCCAGCAAACTAGCGGGAGGGCCCGATGAGCAGTTCTTC.

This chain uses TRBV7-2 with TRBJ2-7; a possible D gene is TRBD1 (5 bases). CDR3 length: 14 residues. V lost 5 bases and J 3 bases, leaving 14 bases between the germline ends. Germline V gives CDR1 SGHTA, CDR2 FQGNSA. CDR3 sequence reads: CASSPRRDSYEQYF. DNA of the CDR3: TGTGCCAGCAGCCCGAGAAGAGACAGCTACGAGCAGTACTTC.

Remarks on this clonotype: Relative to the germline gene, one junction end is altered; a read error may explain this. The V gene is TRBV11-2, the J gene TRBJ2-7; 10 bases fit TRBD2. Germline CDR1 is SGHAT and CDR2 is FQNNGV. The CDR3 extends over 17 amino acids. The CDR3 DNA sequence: TGTGCCAGCAGCTTAGAGGGAACTAGCGGGATCCCCTTCGAGCGGTACTTC. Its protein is CASSLEGTSGIPFERYF.

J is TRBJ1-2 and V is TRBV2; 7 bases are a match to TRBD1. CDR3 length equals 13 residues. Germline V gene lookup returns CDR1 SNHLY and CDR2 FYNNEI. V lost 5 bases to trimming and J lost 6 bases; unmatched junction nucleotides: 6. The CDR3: CASSYTGDHGYTF. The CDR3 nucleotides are TGTGCCAGCAGTTACACAGGGGACCATGGCTACACCTTC.

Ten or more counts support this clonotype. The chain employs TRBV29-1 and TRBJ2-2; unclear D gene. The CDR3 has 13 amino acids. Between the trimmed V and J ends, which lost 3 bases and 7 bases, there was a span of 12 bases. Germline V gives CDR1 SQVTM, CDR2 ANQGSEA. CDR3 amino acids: CSVEGVFGGELFF. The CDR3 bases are TGCAGCGTTGAGGGCGTTTTCGGCGGGGAGCTGTTTTTT.

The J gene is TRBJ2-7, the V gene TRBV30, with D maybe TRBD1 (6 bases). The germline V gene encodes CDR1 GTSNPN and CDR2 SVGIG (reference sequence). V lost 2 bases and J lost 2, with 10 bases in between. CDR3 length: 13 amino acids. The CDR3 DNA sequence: TGTGCCTGGAGTCTGGACAGACCCTACGAGCAGTACTTC. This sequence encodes CAWSLDRPYEQYF.

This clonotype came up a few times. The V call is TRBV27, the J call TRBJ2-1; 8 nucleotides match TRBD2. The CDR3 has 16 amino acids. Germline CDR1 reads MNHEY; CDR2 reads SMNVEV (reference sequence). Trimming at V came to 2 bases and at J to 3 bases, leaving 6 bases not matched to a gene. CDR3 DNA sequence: TGTGCCAGCAGTTTAACGGGACTAGTCCTCTACAATGAGCAGTTCTTC. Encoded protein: CASSLTGLVLYNEQFF.

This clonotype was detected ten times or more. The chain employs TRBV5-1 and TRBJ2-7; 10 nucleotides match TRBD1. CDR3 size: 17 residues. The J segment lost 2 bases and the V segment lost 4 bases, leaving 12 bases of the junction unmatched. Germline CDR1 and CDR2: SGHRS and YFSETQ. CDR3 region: CASSPGTGAYLAYEQYF. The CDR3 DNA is TGCGCCAGCAGCCCCGGGACAGGGGCCTATCTCGCCTACGAGCAGTACTTC. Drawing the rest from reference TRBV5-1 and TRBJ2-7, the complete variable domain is KAGVTQTPRYLIKTRGQQVTLSCSPISGHRSVSWYQQTPGQGLQFLFEYFSETQRNKGNFPGRFSGRQFSNSRSEMNVSTLELGDSALYLCASSPGTGAYLAYEQYFGPGTRLTVT.

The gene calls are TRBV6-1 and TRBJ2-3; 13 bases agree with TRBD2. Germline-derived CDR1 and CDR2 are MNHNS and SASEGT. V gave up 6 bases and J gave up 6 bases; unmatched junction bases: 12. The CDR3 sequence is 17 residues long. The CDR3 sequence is CASRGLAGVTRSDTQYF. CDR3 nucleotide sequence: TGTGCCAGCAGAGGACTAGCGGGAGTCACCAGATCCGATACGCAGTATTTT.

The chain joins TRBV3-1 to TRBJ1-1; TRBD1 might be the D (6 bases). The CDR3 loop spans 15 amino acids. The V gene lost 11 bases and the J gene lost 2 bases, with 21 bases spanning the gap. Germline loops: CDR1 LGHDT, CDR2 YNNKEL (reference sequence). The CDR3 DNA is TGTGCCTCCTCCCCCCTAGGGGGGGGTAACACTGAAGCTTTCTTT. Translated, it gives CASSPLGGGNTEAFF.

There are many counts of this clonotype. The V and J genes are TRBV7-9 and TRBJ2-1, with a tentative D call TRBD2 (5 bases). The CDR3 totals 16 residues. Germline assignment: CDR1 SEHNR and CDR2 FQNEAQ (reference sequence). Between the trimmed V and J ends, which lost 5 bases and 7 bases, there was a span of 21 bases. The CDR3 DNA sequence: TGTGCCAGCAGCGGAGGTTTCGAGGGCCGGGGAAATGAGCAGTTCTTC. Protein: CASSGGFEGRGNEQFF.

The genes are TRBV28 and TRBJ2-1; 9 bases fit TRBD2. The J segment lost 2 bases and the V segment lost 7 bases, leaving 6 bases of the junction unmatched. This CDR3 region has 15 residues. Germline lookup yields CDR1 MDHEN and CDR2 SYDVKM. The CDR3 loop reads CASTSGLATYNEQFF. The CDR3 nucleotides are TGTGCCAGCACCTCGGGACTAGCCACCTACAATGAGCAGTTCTTC. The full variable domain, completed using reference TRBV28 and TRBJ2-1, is DVKVTQSSRYLVKRTGEKVFLECVQDMDHENMFWYRQDPGLGLRLIYFSYDVKMKEKGDIPEGYSVSREKKERFSLILESASTNQTSMYLCASTSGLATYNEQFFGPGTRLTVL.

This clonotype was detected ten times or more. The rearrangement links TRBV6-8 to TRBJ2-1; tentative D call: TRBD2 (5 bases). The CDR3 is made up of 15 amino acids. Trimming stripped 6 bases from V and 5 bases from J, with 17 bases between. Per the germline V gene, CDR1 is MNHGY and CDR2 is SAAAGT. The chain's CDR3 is CASRADWNKNNEQFF. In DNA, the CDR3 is TGTGCCAGCAGGGCGGACTGGAATAAGAACAATGAGCAGTTCTTC.

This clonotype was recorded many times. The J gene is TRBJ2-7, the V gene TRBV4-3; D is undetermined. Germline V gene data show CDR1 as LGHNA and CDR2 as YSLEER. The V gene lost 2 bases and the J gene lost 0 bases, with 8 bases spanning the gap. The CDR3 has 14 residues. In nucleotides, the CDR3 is TGCGCCAGCAGCCAATTCGAAGGCTCCTACGAGCAGTACTTC. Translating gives CASSQFEGSYEQYF.

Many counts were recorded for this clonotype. CDR3 sequence: CSGTSGKNEQFF. The CDR3 DNA is TGCAGCGGGACTAGCGGGAAGAATGAGCAGTTCTTC. The chain joins TRBV29-1 to TRBJ2-1; 12 positions agree with TRBD2. This CDR3 contains 12 residues. Germline V gene data show CDR1 as SQVTM and CDR2 as ANQGSEA. The junction had 2 bases not matched to a gene; V was cut back by 7 bases and J by 7 bases.

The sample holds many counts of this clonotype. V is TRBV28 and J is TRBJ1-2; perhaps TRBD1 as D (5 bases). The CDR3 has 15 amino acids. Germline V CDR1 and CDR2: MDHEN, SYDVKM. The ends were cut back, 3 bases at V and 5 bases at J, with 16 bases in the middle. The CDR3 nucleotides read TGTGCCAGCAGTTTTCTGGGCAGGGAATCGTATGGCTACACCTTC. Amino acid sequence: CASSFLGRESYGYTF.

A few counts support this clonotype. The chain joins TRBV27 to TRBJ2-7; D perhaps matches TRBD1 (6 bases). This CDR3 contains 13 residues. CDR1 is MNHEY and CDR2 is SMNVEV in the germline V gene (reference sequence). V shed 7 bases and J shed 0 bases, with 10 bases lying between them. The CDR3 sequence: CASMGHFSYEQYF. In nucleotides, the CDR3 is TGTGCCAGCATGGGACACTTCTCCTACGAGCAGTACTTC.